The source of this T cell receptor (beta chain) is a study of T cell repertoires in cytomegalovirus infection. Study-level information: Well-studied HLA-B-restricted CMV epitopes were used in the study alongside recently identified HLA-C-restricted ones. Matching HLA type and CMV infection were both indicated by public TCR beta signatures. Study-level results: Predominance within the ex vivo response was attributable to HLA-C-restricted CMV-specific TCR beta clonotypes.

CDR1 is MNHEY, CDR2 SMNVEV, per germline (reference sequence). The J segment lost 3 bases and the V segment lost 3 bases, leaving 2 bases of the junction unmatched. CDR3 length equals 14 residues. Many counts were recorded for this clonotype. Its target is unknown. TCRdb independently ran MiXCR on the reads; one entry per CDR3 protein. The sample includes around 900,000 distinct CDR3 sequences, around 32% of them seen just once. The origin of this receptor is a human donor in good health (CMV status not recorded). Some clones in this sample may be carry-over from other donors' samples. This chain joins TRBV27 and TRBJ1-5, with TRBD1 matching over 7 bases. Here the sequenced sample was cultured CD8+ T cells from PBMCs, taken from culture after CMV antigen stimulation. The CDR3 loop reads CASSFGQDNQPQHF. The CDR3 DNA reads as TGTGCCAGCAGTTTCGGACAGGACAATCAGCCCCAGCATTTT.